This T cell receptor (beta chain) was recovered during a study of OX40 agonist ivuxolimab in advanced cancers. Study-level information: Ivuxolimab was administered intravenously to patients at 0.01 to 10 mg/kg every 2 weeks. With a range of about 20 to 79, age averaged approximately 60 years, and 70% to 85% were male.

The CDR3 loop spans 13 amino acids. V lost 4 bases to trimming and J lost 2 bases, with 10 bases between them. Germline V gene data show CDR1 as SGHRS and CDR2 as YFSETQ. About this clone itself: Its cognate antigen is unknown.

Study-wide results and limits: The study did not work out the antigen specificity of the expanded peripheral T cells. The mean number of expanded clones was higher in CD8+ T cells than in CD4+.

The assay was immunoSEQ multiplex PCR, and TCRdb's table has in-frame clones only and misses some. The sample consists of fewer than 80,000 clones, 65% to 90% of them appearing once. This specimen consisted of CD4+ or CD8+ T cells sorted from blood, obtained in a trial of the OX40 agonist ivuxolimab. The V and J genes are TRBV5-1 and TRBJ2-7; TRBD1 or TRBD2 may be the D gene (5 bases each). This clonotype was obtained from an adult with an advanced solid tumor such as melanoma, head and neck, liver or kidney cancer. CDR3 DNA: TGCGCCAGCAGCCCCGGGACGACCTACGAGCAGTACTTC. Translation gives CASSPGTTYEQYF.